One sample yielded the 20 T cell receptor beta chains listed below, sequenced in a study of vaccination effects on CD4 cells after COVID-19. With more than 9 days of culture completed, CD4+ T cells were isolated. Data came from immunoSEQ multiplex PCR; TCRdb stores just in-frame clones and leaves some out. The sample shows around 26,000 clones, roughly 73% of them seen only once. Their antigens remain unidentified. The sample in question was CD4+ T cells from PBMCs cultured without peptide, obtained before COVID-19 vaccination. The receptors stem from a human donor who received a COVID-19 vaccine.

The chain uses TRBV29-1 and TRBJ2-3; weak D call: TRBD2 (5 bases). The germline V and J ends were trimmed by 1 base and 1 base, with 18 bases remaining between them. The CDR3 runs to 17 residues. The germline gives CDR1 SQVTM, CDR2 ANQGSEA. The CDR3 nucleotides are TGCAGCGTTGAAGGCGCCTCGGCGGGTGGTGGCACAGATACGCAGTATTTT. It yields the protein CSVEGASAGGGTDTQYF.

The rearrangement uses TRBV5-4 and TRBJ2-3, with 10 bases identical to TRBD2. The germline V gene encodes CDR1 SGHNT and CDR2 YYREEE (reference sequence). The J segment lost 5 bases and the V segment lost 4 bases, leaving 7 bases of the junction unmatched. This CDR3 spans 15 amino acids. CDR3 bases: TGTGCCAGCAGCCCTAGCGGGGGCGCGGTAGATACGCAGTATTTT. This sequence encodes CASSPSGGAVDTQYF. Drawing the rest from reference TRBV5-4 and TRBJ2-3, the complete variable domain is ETGVTQSPTHLIKTRGQQVTLRCSSQSGHNTVSWYQQALGQGPQFIFQYYREEENGRGNFPPRFSGLQFPNYSSELNVNALELDDSALYLCASSPSGGAVDTQYFGPGTRLTVL.

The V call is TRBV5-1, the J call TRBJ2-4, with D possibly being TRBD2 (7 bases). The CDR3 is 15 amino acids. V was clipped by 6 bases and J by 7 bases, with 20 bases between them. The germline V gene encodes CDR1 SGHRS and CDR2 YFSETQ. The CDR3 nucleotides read TGCGCCAGCACCCTAGGGGGGGGAAATGGGAACATTCAGTACTTC. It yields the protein CASTLGGGNGNIQYF.

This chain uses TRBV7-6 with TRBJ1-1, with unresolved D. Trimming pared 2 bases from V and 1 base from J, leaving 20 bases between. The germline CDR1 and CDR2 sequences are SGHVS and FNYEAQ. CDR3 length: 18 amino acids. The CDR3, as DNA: TGTGCCAGCAGCTTACCCCCGCTAGGGAGAGTTCCGAACACTGAAGCTTTCTTT. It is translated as CASSLPPLGRVPNTEAFF.

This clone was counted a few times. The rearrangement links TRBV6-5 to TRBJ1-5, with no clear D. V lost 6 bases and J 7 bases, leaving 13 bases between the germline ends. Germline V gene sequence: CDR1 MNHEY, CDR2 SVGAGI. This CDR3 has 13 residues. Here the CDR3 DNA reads TGTGCCAGCAGAGCGGGCCAAAACCAGCCCCAGCATTTT. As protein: CASRAGQNQPQHF.

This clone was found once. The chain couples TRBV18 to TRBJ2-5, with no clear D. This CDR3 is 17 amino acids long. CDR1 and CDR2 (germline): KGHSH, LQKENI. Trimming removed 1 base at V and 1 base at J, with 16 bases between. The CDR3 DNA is TGTGCCAGCTCACCACGACGGATGTTAAACGCCCAAGAGACCCAGTACTTC. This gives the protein CASSPRRMLNAQETQYF.

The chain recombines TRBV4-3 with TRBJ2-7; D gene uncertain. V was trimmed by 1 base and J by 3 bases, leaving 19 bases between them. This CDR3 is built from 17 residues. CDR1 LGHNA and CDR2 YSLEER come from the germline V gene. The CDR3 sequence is CASSQGRASSGRYEQYF. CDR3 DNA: TGCGCCAGCAGCCAAGGTAGGGCCAGCTCTGGTCGCTACGAGCAGTACTTC.

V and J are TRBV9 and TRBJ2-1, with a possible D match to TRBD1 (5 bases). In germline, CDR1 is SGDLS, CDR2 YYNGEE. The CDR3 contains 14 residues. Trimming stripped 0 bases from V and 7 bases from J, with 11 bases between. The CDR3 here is CASSVAWQGNEQFF. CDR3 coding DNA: TGTGCCAGCAGCGTAGCTTGGCAGGGAAATGAGCAGTTCTTC.

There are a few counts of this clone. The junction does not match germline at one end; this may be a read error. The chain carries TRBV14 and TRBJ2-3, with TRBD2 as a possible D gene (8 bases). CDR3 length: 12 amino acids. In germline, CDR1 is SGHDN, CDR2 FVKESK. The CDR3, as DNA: TGTGCCAGCAGCCGAGGGGGCGGGAGGAGGGATTTT. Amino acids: CASSRGGGRRDF.

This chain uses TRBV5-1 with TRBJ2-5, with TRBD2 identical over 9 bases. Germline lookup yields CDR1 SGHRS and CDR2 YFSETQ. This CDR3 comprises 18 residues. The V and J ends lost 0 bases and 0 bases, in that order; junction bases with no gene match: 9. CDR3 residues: CASSLANSGGPYQETQYF. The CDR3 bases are TGCGCCAGCAGCTTGGCCAATAGCGGGGGCCCGTACCAAGAGACCCAGTACTTC.

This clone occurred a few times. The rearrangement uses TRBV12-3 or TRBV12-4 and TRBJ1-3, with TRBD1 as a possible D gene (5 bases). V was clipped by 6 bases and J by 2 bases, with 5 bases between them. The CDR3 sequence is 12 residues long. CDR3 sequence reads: CASRGPGNTIYF. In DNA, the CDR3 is TGTGCCAGCAGGGGGCCTGGAAACACCATATATTTT.

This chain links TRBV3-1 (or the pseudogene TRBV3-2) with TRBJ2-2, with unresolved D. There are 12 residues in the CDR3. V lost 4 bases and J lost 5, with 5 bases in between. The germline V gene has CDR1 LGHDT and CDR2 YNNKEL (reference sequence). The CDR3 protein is CASSPGTGELFF. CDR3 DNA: TGTGCCAGCAGCCCTGGGACCGGGGAGCTGTTTTTT.

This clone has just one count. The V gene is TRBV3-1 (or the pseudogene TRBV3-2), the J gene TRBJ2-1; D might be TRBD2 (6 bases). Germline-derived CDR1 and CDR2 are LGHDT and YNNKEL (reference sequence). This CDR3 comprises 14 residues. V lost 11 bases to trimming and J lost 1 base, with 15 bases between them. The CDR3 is CAAGTLSSYNEQFF. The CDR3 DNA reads TGTGCCGCCGGGACTCTCTCTTCCTACAATGAGCAGTTCTTC.

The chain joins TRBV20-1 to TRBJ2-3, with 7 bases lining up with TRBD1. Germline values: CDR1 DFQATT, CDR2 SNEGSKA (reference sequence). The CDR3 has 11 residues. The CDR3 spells CRGTGTDTQYF. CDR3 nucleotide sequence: TGCAGGGGGACAGGCACAGATACGCAGTATTTT.

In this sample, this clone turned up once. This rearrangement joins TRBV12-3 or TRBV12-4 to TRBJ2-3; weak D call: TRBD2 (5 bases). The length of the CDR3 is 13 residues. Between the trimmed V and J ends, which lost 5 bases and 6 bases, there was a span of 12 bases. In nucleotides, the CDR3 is TGTGCCAGCAGTGTACTAGTTTCTGATACGCAGTATTTT. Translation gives CASSVLVSDTQYF.

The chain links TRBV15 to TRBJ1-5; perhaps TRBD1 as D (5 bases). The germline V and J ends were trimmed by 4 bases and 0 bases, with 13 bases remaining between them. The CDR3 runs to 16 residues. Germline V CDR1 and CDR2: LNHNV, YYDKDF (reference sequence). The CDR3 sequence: CATSTSTGYSNQPQHF. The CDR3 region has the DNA TGTGCCACCAGCACATCAACAGGTTATAGCAATCAGCCCCAGCATTTT.

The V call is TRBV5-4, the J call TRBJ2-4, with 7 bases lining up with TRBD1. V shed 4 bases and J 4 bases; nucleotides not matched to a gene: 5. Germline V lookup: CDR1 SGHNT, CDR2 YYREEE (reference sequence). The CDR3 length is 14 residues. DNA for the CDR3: TGTGCCAGCAGCGAGCAGGGGGTAAAAAACATTCAGTACTTC. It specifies CASSEQGVKNIQYF.

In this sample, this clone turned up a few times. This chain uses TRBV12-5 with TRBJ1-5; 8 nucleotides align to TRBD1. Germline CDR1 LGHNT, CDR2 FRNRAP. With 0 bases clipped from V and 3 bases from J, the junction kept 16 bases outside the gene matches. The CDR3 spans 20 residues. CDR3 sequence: CASGLVNPTLGQGNNQPQHF. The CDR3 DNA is TGTGCTAGTGGTTTGGTAAACCCCACCCTCGGACAGGGCAACAATCAGCCCCAGCATTTT.

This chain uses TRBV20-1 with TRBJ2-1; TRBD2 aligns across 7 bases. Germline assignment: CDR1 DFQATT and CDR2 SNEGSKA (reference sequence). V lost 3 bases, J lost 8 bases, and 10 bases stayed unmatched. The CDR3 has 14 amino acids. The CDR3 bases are TGCAGTGCTAGTCCGGGGGGTCTTGGGCATGAGCAGTTCTTC. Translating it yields CSASPGGLGHEQFF.

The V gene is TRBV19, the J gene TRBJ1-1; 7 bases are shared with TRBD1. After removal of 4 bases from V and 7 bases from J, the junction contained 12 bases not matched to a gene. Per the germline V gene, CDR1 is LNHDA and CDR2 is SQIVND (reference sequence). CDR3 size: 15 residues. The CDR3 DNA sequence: TGTGCCAGTAGTACTCTAGGGGGCAGGTATAATGAAGCTTTCTTT. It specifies CASSTLGGRYNEAFF.